Listed here is a single T cell receptor beta chain. Its antigen is unknown. This record belongs to a study of Ad26.COV2.S vaccination and SARS-CoV-2 variants. General observations from the study: For non-spike TCRs, breadth in vaccine recipients resembled that in placebo recipients. Among vaccine recipients, spike-specific TCR breadth exceeded that of placebo recipients.

This CDR3 has 18 amino acids. Sequencing was performed with immunoSEQ multiplex PCR; in TCRdb, only in-frame clones are kept and a portion is missing. Found here are hundreds of thousands of clones, 85% to 90% of them singletons; the top ten hold around 5%. The treatment is: 15 to 20 received Ad26.COV2.S at low or high dose, single or two shots; five or six received placebo; per-sample allocation not given. Samples were taken on day 63 after the first vaccine or placebo injection. The chain uses TRBV12-1 and TRBJ2-1; TRBD2 is the table's D call, not checked against the DNA. TRBV12-1 is noted as a pseudogene. The specimen was peripheral blood, collected in a trial of Ad26.COV2.S vaccine versus placebo. The source is a person aged 18-65 years who received the Ad26.COV2.S COVID-19 vaccine or a placebo. CDR3 sequence: CASSLLGLTINSYNEQFF. The CDR3 DNA follows: TGTGCCAGCAGCTTACTAGGACTTACAATAAACTCCTACAATGAGCAGTTCTTC.